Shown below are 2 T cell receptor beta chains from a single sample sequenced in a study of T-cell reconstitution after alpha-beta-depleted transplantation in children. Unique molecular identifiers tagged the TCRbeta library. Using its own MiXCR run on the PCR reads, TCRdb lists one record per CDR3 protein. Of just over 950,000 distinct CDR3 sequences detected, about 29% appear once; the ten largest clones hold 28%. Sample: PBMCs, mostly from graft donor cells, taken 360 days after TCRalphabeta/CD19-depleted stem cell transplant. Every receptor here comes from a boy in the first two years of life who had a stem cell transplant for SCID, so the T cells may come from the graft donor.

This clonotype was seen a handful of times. CDR3 bases: TGTGCCAGCTCCGGGGCAGCGCCACCCCTCCACTTT. As protein: CASSGAAPPLHF. This chain links TRBV18 with TRBJ1-6, with a weak D call TRBD1 (5 bases). The germline gives CDR1 KGHSH, CDR2 LQKENI. V lost 6 bases, J lost 11 bases, and 11 bases lay in between. This CDR3 comprises 12 residues.

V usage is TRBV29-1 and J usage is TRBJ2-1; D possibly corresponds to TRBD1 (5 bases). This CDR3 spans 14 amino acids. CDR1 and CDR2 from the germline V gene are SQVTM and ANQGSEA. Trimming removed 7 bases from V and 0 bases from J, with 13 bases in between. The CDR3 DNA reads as TGCAGCGCAAAGGGGCGGAGCTCCTACAATGAGCAGTTCTTC. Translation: CSAKGRSSYNEQFF.